The 22 T cell receptor beta chains below were found in one sample sequenced in a study of T cell responses to AZD1222 COVID-19 vaccine. TCRdb keeps only in-frame clones here, not all; method: immunoSEQ multiplex PCR. The repertoire holds about 180,000 clones, with 85% to 90% as singletons. Sequencing used peripheral blood, obtained 28 days after the second dose of the MenACWY control vaccine. These receptors were obtained from an adult who received the MenACWY meningococcal vaccine as a control.

The V and J genes are TRBV6-5 and TRBJ1-5, with D perhaps TRBD1 (5 bases). CDR3 length: 15 residues. Looked up from germline, CDR1 is MNHEY and CDR2 is SVGAGI. Trimming removed 5 bases at V and 2 bases at J, with 13 bases between. The CDR3 nucleotides read TGTGCCAGCAGTAGTCAGGGTTGGGGCAATCAGCCCCAGCATTTT. It encodes CASSSQGWGNQPQHF.

This clone was observed a few times. V is TRBV7-9 and J is TRBJ1-1; possible D gene TRBD1, 5 bases. Per germline, CDR1 SEHNR and CDR2 FQNEAQ (reference sequence). V lost 2 bases to trimming and J lost 2 bases, with 12 bases between them. CDR3 size: 15 residues. The CDR3 DNA reads as TGTGCCAGCAGCTTATTCCAGGGAAAAAACACTGAAGCTTTCTTT. Translating it yields CASSLFQGKNTEAFF.

This chain links TRBV7-2 with TRBJ1-2; unclear D gene. The germline V gene encodes CDR1 SGHTA and CDR2 FQGNSA. This CDR3 is built from 14 residues. Trimming cost V 3 bases and J 2 bases, with 10 bases left between them. The CDR3 nucleotides read TGTGCCAGCAGCTTGCTAGGGCCCAACTATGGCTACACCTTC. Translating it yields CASSLLGPNYGYTF.

The V and J genes are TRBV2 and TRBJ1-1, with TRBD1 identical over 8 bases. The CDR3 totals 14 residues. CDR1 and CDR2 from the germline V gene are SNHLY and FYNNEI. V trimming: 6 bases; J trimming: 3 bases; junction bases outside the gene matches: 6. CDR3 sequence: CASRTGAQDTEAFF. The CDR3 coding sequence is TGTGCCAGCAGGACAGGGGCGCAGGACACTGAAGCTTTCTTT.

The gene calls are TRBV6-5 and TRBJ1-1; TRBD1 might be the D (5 bases). This CDR3 comprises 15 residues. Trimming removed 7 bases from V and 3 bases from J, with 18 bases in between. The germline gives CDR1 MNHEY, CDR2 SVGAGI. Here the CDR3 DNA reads TGTGCCAGCACCCAACTTGGGGGTTGGGACACTGAAGCTTTCTTT. Residues: CASTQLGGWDTEAFF.

J is TRBJ1-4 and V is TRBV28; unclear D gene. Trimming left V 0 bases short and J 3 bases short, with 5 bases between. Germline CDR1 and CDR2: MDHEN and SYDVKM. The CDR3 contains 14 residues. This CDR3 reads CASSLWGPNEKLFF. CDR3 coding DNA: TGTGCCAGCAGTTTATGGGGCCCTAATGAAAAACTGTTTTTT.

CDR3 residues: CASSSLHSGANVLTF. CDR3 DNA sequence: TGTGCCAGTTCGTCCTTACACTCTGGGGCCAACGTCCTGACTTTC. V gene TRBV19 combines with J gene TRBJ2-6; D is undetermined. This CDR3 spans 15 amino acids. CDR1 is LNHDA, CDR2 SQIVND, per germline (reference sequence). V was clipped by 8 bases and J by 0 bases, with 11 bases between them.

The V and J genes are TRBV25-1 and TRBJ2-5; no clear D. V shed 2 bases and J shed 0 bases, with 1 base lying between them. The CDR3 length is 12 residues. CDR1 is MGHDK and CDR2 is SYGVNS in the germline V gene. This chain's CDR3 is CASSENQETQYF. The CDR3 nucleotides are TGTGCCAGCAGTGAAAACCAAGAGACCCAGTACTTC.

This clone was seen more than once but under ten times. V gene TRBV5-6 combines with J gene TRBJ1-2; a possible D gene is TRBD1 (6 bases). The CDR3 totals 14 residues. Germline V gives CDR1 SGHDT, CDR2 YYEEEE. Trimming took off 1 base at V and 4 bases at J, with 11 bases between the two ends. The CDR3: CASSLTGQPYGYTF. CDR3 sequence (DNA): TGTGCCAGCAGCTTGACGGGACAACCCTATGGCTACACCTTC.

This clone was detected only once. The chain carries TRBV11-2 and TRBJ2-7; the D gene is possibly TRBD2 (5 bases). This CDR3 is built from 15 residues. Germline V gene sequence: CDR1 SGHAT, CDR2 FQNNGV. Between the trimmed V and J ends, which lost 5 bases and 2 bases, there was a span of 16 bases. Written as DNA, the CDR3 is TGTGCCAGCAGCCTACGGACTCTTTCTGCCTACGAGCAGTACTTC. Amino acid sequence: CASSLRTLSAYEQYF.

The chain employs TRBV7-9 and TRBJ1-6; D is possibly TRBD1 (6 bases). The CDR3 extends over 15 amino acids. V was cut by 5 bases and J by 8 bases, with 16 bases left in between. Germline CDR1 is SEHNR and CDR2 is FQNEAQ (reference sequence). CDR3 sequence reads: CASSADGTPYSPLHF. The CDR3 DNA is TGTGCCAGCAGCGCCGACGGGACACCTTATTCACCCCTCCACTTT.

The rearrangement joins TRBV28 to TRBJ1-2, with 7 bases matching TRBD1. The CDR3 length is 15 residues. The germline CDR1 and CDR2 sequences are MDHEN and SYDVKM. Trimming took 4 bases from V and 2 from J; bases not matched to a gene: 7. The CDR3 DNA follows: TGTGCCAGCAGTTCGGGAGGGACAGCGAACTATGGCTACACCTTC. The encoded protein is CASSSGGTANYGYTF.

The V gene is TRBV19, the J gene TRBJ1-4, with 8 bases matching TRBD1. Germline-derived CDR1 and CDR2 are LNHDA and SQIVND (reference sequence). This CDR3 spans 16 amino acids. V was pared by 7 bases and J by 0 bases, with 7 bases of the junction left unmatched. The CDR3 sequence is CASTATGAATNEKLFF. The CDR3 coding sequence is TGTGCCAGTACCGCGACAGGGGCTGCAACTAATGAAAAACTGTTTTTT.

The count of this clone is one. The V and J genes are TRBV7-2 and TRBJ1-4; 10 bases align to TRBD1. The V gene end was trimmed by 9 bases and the J gene end by 5 bases; junction bases not matched to a gene: 6. The germline V gene encodes CDR1 SGHTA and CDR2 FQGNSA. This CDR3 is built from 14 residues. The CDR3 DNA follows: TGTGCCAGTAGGGTGGGACAGGGGAATGAAAAACTGTTTTTT. Residues: CASRVGQGNEKLFF.

The rearrangement uses TRBV9 and TRBJ1-4, with TRBD1 as a possible D gene (5 bases). The germline V gene encodes CDR1 SGDLS and CDR2 YYNGEE. With 3 bases removed from V and 8 bases from J, the gap between germline ends came to 11 bases. The CDR3 has 13 residues. The CDR3 nucleotides read TGTGCCAGCAGCGCGGGGGTAGGGGAAAAACTGTTTTTT. Its protein is CASSAGVGEKLFF.

The V gene is TRBV9, the J gene TRBJ2-3; TRBD2 aligns across 11 bases. The CDR3 loop spans 18 amino acids. CDR1 and CDR2 (germline): SGDLS, YYNGEE. With V trimmed by 3 bases and J by 0 bases, 9 bases remained unmatched. The CDR3 region has the DNA TGTGCCAGCAGCGCCGGGACTAGCGGCGGATTAAGCACAGATACGCAGTATTTT. As protein: CASSAGTSGGLSTDTQYF.

This clone occurred a few times. The chain links TRBV18 to TRBJ1-1, with D perhaps TRBD1 (5 bases). Germline lookup yields CDR1 KGHSH and CDR2 LQKENI. The CDR3 sequence is 14 residues long. The V end was cut by 0 bases, the J end by 6 bases, with 11 bases between. The CDR3 nucleotides read TGTGCCAGCTCACCACCGTTGATCAGGGCTGAAGCTTTCTTT. Amino acid sequence: CASSPPLIRAEAFF.

This clone was found once. The rearrangement joins TRBV25-1 to TRBJ2-7; D gene unclear. CDR3 size: 14 residues. V was pared by 3 bases and J by 9 bases, with 18 bases between. In germline, CDR1 is MGHDK, CDR2 SYGVNS. The CDR3 loop reads CASSDQELAWAQYF. The CDR3 nucleotides read TGTGCCAGCAGTGATCAGGAGCTCGCCTGGGCGCAGTACTTC.

The chain has TRBV5-1 and TRBJ2-3; D is unresolved. The germline V gene has CDR1 SGHRS and CDR2 YFSETQ. The V gene lost 5 bases and the J gene lost 5 bases, with 12 bases spanning the gap. This CDR3 region has 13 residues. The CDR3 is CASRPLAGDTQYF. The CDR3 DNA reads TGCGCCAGCAGACCCCTGGCTGGAGATACGCAGTATTTT. The full variable domain, with the rest looked up from reference TRBV5-1 and TRBJ2-3, is KAGVTQTPRYLIKTRGQQVTLSCSPISGHRSVSWYQQTPGQGLQFLFEYFSETQRNKGNFPGRFSGRQFSNSRSEMNVSTLELGDSALYLCASRPLAGDTQYFGPGTRLTVL.

This clone was recorded only once. The rearrangement joins TRBV7-9 to TRBJ1-2, with 9 nucleotides matching TRBD1. CDR3 size: 16 residues. V shed 4 bases and J 4 bases; nucleotides not matched to a gene: 10. Germline CDR1 and CDR2: SEHNR and FQNEAQ (reference sequence). CDR3 sequence (DNA): TGTGCCAGCAGCTCCTATCCGGGACAGGGCACCTATGGCTACACCTTC. Residues: CASSSYPGQGTYGYTF.

The chain links TRBV7-8 to TRBJ1-5; tentatively, D is TRBD1 (5 bases). Germline assignment: CDR1 SGHVS and CDR2 FQNEAQ. This CDR3 comprises 16 residues. V shed 3 bases and J shed 2 bases, with 14 bases lying between them. The CDR3 spells CASSLSGSPGNQPQHF. CDR3 nucleotides: TGTGCCAGCAGCTTGTCAGGGTCCCCTGGCAATCAGCCCCAGCATTTT.

The chain carries TRBV10-3 and TRBJ2-3, with 10 bases identical to TRBD2. Germline lookup yields CDR1 ENHRY and CDR2 SYGVKD. V shed 2 bases, J shed 1 base, and the junction held 3 bases outside the gene matches. The CDR3 length is 16 residues. CDR3 sequence reads: CAISETGTSGTDTQYF. The CDR3 region has the DNA TGTGCCATCAGTGAGACCGGGACTAGCGGCACAGATACGCAGTATTTT.